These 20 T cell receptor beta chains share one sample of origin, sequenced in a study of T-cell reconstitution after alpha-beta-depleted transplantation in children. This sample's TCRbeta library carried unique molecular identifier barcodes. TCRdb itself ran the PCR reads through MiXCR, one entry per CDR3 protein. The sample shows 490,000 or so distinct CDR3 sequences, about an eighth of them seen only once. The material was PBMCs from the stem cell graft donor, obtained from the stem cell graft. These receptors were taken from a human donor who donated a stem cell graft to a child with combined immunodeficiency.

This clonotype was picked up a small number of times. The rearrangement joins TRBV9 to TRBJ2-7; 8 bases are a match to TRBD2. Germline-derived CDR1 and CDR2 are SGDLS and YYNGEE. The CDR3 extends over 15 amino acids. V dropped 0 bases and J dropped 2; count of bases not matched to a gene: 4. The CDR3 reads CASSVGEAGAYEQYF. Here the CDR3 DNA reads TGTGCCAGCAGCGTAGGCGAAGCGGGGGCCTACGAGCAGTACTTC.

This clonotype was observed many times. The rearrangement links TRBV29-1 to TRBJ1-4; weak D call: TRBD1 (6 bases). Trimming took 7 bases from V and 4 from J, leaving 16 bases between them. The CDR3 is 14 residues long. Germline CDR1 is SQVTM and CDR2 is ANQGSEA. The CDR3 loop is CSAEGGASNEKLFF. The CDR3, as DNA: TGCAGCGCCGAGGGGGGGGCCAGTAATGAAAAACTGTTTTTT. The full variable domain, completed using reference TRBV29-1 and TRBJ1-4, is SAVISQKPSRDICQRGTSLTIQCQVDSQVTMMFWYRQQPGQSLTLIATANQGSEATYESGFVIDKFPISRPNLTFSTLTVSNMSPEDSSIYLCSAEGGASNEKLFFGSGTQLSVL.

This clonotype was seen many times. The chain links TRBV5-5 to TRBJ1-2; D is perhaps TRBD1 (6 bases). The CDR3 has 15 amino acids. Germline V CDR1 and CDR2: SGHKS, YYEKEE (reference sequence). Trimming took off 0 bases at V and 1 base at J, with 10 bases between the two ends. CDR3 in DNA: TGTGCCAGCAGCTTGGAGGTCAGGGGTAACTATGGCTACACCTTC. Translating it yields CASSLEVRGNYGYTF.

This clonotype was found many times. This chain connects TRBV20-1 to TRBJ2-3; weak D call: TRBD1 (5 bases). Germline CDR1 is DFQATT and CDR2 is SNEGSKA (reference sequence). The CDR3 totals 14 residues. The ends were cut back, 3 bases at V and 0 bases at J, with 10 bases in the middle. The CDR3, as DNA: TGCAGTGCTAGGGACACTACTAGCACAGATACGCAGTATTTT. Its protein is CSARDTTSTDTQYF.

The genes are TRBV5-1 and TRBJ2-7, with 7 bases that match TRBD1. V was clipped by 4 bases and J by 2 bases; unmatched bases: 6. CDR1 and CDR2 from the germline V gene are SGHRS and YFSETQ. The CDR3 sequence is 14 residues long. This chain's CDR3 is CASSQGQRTYEQYF. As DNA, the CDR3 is TGCGCCAGCAGCCAGGGACAGCGGACCTACGAGCAGTACTTC.

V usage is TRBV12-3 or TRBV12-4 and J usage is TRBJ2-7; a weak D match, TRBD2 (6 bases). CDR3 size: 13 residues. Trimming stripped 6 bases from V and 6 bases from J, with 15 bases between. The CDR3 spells CASRSHNGGEQYF. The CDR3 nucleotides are TGTGCCAGCAGAAGTCACAACGGGGGCGAGCAGTACTTC.

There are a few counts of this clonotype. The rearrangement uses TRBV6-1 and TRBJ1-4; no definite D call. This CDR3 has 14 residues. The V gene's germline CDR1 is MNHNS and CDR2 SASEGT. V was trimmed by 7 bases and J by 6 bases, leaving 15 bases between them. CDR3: CASNSEGPDEKLFF. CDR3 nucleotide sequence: TGTGCCAGCAACTCAGAGGGCCCCGATGAAAAACTGTTTTTT.

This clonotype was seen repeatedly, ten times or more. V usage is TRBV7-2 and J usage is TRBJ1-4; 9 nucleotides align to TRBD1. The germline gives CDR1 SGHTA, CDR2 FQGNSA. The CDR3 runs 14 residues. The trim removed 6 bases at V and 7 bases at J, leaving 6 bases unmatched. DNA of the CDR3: TGTGCCAGCAGTCTCCCGGGACAGGGTGAAAAACTGTTTTTT. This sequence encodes CASSLPGQGEKLFF. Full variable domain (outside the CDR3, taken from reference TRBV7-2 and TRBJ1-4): GAGVSQSPSNKVTEKGKDVELRCDPISGHTALYWYRQSLGQGLEFLIYFQGNSAPDKSGLPSDRFSAERTGGSVSTLTIQRTQQEDSAVYLCASSLPGQGEKLFFGSGTQLSVL.

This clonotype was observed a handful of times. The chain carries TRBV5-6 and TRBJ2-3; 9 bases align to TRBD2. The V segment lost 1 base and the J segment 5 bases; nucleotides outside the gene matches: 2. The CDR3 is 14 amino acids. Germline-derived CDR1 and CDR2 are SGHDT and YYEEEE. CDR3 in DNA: TGTGCCAGCAGCTTGCTACTAGCGGGAGATACGCAGTATTTT. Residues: CASSLLLAGDTQYF.

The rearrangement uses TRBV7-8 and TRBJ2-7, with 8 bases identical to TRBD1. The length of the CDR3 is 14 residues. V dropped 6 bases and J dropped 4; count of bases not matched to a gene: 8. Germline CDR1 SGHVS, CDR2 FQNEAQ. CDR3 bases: TGTGCCAGCAGACGAGTCAGGGGGCAATACGAGCAGTACTTC. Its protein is CASRRVRGQYEQYF.

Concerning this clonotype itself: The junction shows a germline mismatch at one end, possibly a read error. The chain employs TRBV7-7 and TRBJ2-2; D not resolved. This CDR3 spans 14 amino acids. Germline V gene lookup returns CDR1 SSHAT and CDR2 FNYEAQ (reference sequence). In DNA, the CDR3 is TGTGCTAGCAGCTTAGAAGGTCCGGTCGGGGAGCTGTTTTTT. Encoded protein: CASSLEGPVGELFF. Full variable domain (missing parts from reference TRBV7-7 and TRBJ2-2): GAGVSQSPRYKVTKRGQDVTLRCDPISSHATLYWYQQALGQGPEFLTYFNYEAQPDKSGLPSDRFSAERPEGSISTLTIQRTEQRDSAMYRCASSLEGPVGELFFGEGSRLTVL.

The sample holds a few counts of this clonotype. CDR3 region: CASSTRTSSPYEQYF. The DNA for the CDR3 is TGTGCCAGCAGCACCCGGACTAGCAGCCCCTACGAGCAGTACTTC. The rearrangement joins TRBV3-1 to TRBJ2-7; 8 nucleotides agree with TRBD2. The length of the CDR3 is 15 residues. V gave up 5 bases and J gave up 2 bases; unmatched junction bases: 8. CDR1 is LGHDT and CDR2 is YNNKEL in the germline V gene (reference sequence).

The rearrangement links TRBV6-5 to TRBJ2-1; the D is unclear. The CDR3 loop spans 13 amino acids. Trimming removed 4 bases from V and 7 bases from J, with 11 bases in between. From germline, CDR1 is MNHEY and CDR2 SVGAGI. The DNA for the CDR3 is TGTGCCAGCAGTTCCCCTGCCGGGAATGAGCAGTTCTTC. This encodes CASSSPAGNEQFF.

The DNA for the CDR3 is TGCAGCGTTGTAGGGGGAGTAACCTACAATGAGCAGTTCTTC. This gives the protein CSVVGGVTYNEQFF. The chain has TRBV29-1 and TRBJ2-1; D may be TRBD1 (6 bases). The CDR3 has 14 amino acids. Per germline, CDR1 SQVTM and CDR2 ANQGSEA. With 4 bases removed from V and 2 bases from J, the gap between germline ends came to 12 bases.

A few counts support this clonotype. CDR3 loop: CASSLRGEAYNEQFF. As DNA, the CDR3 is TGTGCCAGCAGCCTGCGGGGGGAAGCCTACAATGAGCAGTTCTTC. The gene calls are TRBV3-1 and TRBJ2-1; 8 bases fit TRBD2. Looked up from germline, CDR1 is LGHDT and CDR2 is YNNKEL (reference sequence). V lost 4 bases, J lost 2 bases, and 4 bases stayed unmatched. This CDR3 is built from 15 residues.

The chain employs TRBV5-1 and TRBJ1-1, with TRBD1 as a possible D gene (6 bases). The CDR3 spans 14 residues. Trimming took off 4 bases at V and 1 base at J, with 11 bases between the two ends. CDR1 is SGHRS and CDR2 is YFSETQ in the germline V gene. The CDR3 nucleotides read TGCGCCAGCAGCGGCGGGGGACAGAACACTGAAGCTTTCTTT. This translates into CASSGGGQNTEAFF.

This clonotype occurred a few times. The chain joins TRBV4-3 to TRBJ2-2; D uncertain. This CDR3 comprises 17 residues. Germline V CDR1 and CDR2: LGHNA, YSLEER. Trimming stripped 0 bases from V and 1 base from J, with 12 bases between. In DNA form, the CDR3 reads TGCGCCAGCAGCCAAGATAGTACGGATTTGAACACCGGGGAGCTGTTTTTT. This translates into CASSQDSTDLNTGELFF.

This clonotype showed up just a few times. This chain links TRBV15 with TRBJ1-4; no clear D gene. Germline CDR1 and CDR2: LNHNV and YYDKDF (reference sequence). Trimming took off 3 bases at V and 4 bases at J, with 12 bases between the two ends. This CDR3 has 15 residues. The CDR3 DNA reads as TGTGCCACCAGCAGGGATTATGCCCTTAATGAAAAACTGTTTTTT. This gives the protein CATSRDYALNEKLFF.

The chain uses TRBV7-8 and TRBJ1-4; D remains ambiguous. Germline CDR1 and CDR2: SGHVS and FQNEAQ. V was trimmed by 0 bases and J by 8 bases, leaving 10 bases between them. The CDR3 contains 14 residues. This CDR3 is CASSLAGREEKLFF. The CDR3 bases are TGTGCCAGCAGCTTAGCGGGCAGAGAGGAAAAACTGTTTTTT.

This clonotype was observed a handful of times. CDR3 in amino acids: CASSLSAAGTGTSYEQYF. The CDR3 region has the DNA TGTGCCAGCAGTTTGAGTGCGGCGGGGACAGGGACCTCCTACGAGCAGTACTTC. This rearrangement joins TRBV27 to TRBJ2-7; 9 bases align to TRBD1. The germline gives CDR1 MNHEY, CDR2 SMNVEV (reference sequence). This CDR3 comprises 18 residues. V lost 3 bases to trimming and J lost 0 bases; unmatched junction nucleotides: 12.